This T cell receptor (beta chain) was recorded in a study of shared clonotypes between healthy human individuals. Profiled with immunoSEQ multiplex PCR; TCRdb holds only in-frame clones, not every one. This sample has a few million clones; more than 90% occur once, and the top ten carry about 0.13%. The CDR3 runs 14 residues. The germline V and J ends were trimmed by 1 base and 7 bases, with 13 bases remaining between them. Per germline, CDR1 MGHRA and CDR2 YSYEKL. The chain has TRBV4-1 and TRBJ1-1; no clear D. Sequencing was performed on naive CD4+ T cells sorted from blood. As to subset: CD45RA+ positively selected. This receptor was identified in a man between 18 and 35 years old in good health. The CDR3 here is CASSQVGYGGEAFF. CDR3 nucleotides: TGCGCCAGCAGCCAAGTCGGGTATGGTGGTGAAGCTTTCTTT.